This TCR beta chain originates from a study of control samples from healthy donors and cancer patients. Repertoires were generated with immunoSEQ multiplex PCR, while TCRdb's copy carries only in-frame clones and drops some. Among about 160,000 clones listed, about 94% were seen once. The V and J ends lost 4 bases and 7 bases respectively, with 10 bases between them. This CDR3 comprises 12 residues. Sample: blood. The chain carries TRBV12-3 or TRBV12-4 and TRBJ1-2; perhaps TRBD1 as D (6 bases). The receptor was isolated from a woman in her 30s in good health. The CDR3 region is CASSWPGAGYTF. The CDR3 nucleotides are TGTGCCAGCAGTTGGCCAGGGGCTGGCTACACCTTC.